Shown below are 19 T cell receptor beta chains from a single sample sequenced in a study of OX40 agonist ivuxolimab in advanced cancers. Using immunoSEQ multiplex PCR, the repertoire was profiled, and TCRdb retains in-frame clones only, with some absent. The sample lists tens of thousands of clones, about 88% occurring once. This material consisted of CD4+ or CD8+ T cells sorted from blood, taken in a trial of the OX40 agonist ivuxolimab. These receptors originate from an adult with an advanced solid tumor such as melanoma, head and neck, liver or kidney cancer.

The gene calls are TRBV29-1 and TRBJ2-1, with 11 bases matching TRBD2. With 1 base clipped from V and 12 bases from J, the junction kept 14 bases outside the gene matches. The CDR3 is made up of 16 amino acids. Germline V lookup: CDR1 SQVTM, CDR2 ANQGSEA. The CDR3 DNA is TGCAGCGTTGAAGCCGTTACTAGCGGGAGCCCCTTTGGGCAGTTCTTC. It codes for CSVEAVTSGSPFGQFF.

The rearrangement links TRBV4-1 to TRBJ2-1; TRBD2 is a possible D gene (7 bases). The CDR3 is 17 residues long. Per the germline V gene, CDR1 is MGHRA and CDR2 is YSYEKL. Trimming stripped 0 bases from V and 1 base from J, with 13 bases between. In DNA form, the CDR3 reads TGCGCCAGCAGCCAAGAAAGGGGGGGAGCATCCTACAATGAGCAGTTCTTC. It codes for CASSQERGGASYNEQFF.

The chain employs TRBV19 and TRBJ1-5; TRBD1 might be the D (5 bases). V was cut by 2 bases and J by 2 bases, with 7 bases left in between. In germline, CDR1 is LNHDA, CDR2 SQIVND (reference sequence). The CDR3 length is 14 residues. Written as DNA, the CDR3 is TGTGCCAGTAGTATAAGGGGAGGCAATCAGCCCCAGCATTTT. Translated, it gives CASSIRGGNQPQHF.

This clone was recorded only once. V and J are TRBV7-9 and TRBJ2-5; D gene unclear. The CDR3 extends over 14 amino acids. Germline CDR1 is SEHNR and CDR2 is FQNEAQ (reference sequence). The V end lost 3 bases, the J end lost 4 bases, and 12 bases lay between the germline ends. The CDR3 is CASSFPTSRETQYF. DNA of the CDR3: TGTGCCAGCAGCTTCCCGACAAGTCGAGAGACCCAGTACTTC. Together with reference TRBV7-9 and TRBJ2-5, the CDR3 gives the full variable domain: DTGVSQNPRHKITKRGQNVTFRCDPISEHNRLYWYRQTLGQGPEFLTYFQNEAQLEKSRLLSDRFSAERPKGSFSTLEIQRTEQGDSAMYLCASSFPTSRETQYFGPGTRLLVL.

This sequence joins TRBV6-1 and TRBJ2-5; D is undetermined. The CDR3 length is 17 residues. Germline V gene sequence: CDR1 MNHNS, CDR2 SASEGT. V was clipped by 1 base and J by 2 bases, with 17 bases between them. Written as DNA, the CDR3 is TGTGCCAGCAGTGAAGGAGCCCGTTCCTATGGGCAAGAGACCCAGTACTTC. Its translation: CASSEGARSYGQETQYF.

The J gene is TRBJ2-5, the V gene TRBV7-9; 9 bases agree with TRBD1. Germline lookup yields CDR1 SEHNR and CDR2 FQNEAQ (reference sequence). V trimming: 5 bases; J trimming: 4 bases; junction bases outside the gene matches: 5. The CDR3 spans 14 residues. CDR3 protein: CASSQSGQGETQYF. In nucleotides, the CDR3 is TGTGCCAGCAGCCAATCGGGACAGGGAGAGACCCAGTACTTC.

This clone is judged medium-sized. The chain employs TRBV28 and TRBJ1-2, with a weak D call TRBD1 (5 bases). The CDR3 is 16 residues long. Trimming took off 2 bases at V and 5 bases at J, with 18 bases between the two ends. Germline V gene sequence: CDR1 MDHEN, CDR2 SYDVKM. CDR3 in amino acids: CASSLKGPDEYYGYTF. CDR3 DNA sequence: TGTGCCAGCAGTTTAAAGGGGCCCGACGAATATTATGGCTACACCTTC.

In this sample, this clone turned up once. This chain connects TRBV18 to TRBJ1-1, with D perhaps TRBD1 (5 bases). Trimming left V 2 bases short and J 2 bases short, with 6 bases between. The CDR3 is 13 residues long. Germline loops: CDR1 KGHSH, CDR2 LQKENI. Here the CDR3 reads CASSPDSNTEAFF. The CDR3 DNA is TGTGCCAGCTCACCAGACAGCAACACTGAAGCTTTCTTT. Full variable domain (outside the CDR3, taken from reference TRBV18 and TRBJ1-1): NAGVMQNPRHLVRRRGQEARLRCSPMKGHSHVYWYRQLPEEGLKFMVYLQKENIIDESGMPKERFSAEFPKEGPSILRIQQVVRGDSAAYFCASSPDSNTEAFFGQGTRLTVV.

This clone appeared once. The genes are TRBV7-8 and TRBJ1-2, with a possible D match to TRBD1 (6 bases). Germline loops: CDR1 SGHVS, CDR2 FQNEAQ. The CDR3 spans 15 residues. Trimming cost V 1 base and J 2 bases, with 11 bases left between them. The CDR3 DNA follows: TGTGCCAGCAGCTTAGTGGCAGGGGAGAACTATGGCTACACCTTC. Translation gives CASSLVAGENYGYTF.

The chain has TRBV29-1 and TRBJ1-1; D unclear. In germline, CDR1 is SQVTM, CDR2 ANQGSEA. This CDR3 is 11 amino acids long. Between the trimmed V and J ends, which lost 4 bases and 0 bases, there was a span of 3 bases. CDR3 nucleotide sequence: TGCAGCGTTGTCGTGAACACTGAAGCTTTCTTT. Translating gives CSVVVNTEAFF.

By sample share, this clone is medium-sized. V usage is TRBV19 and J usage is TRBJ2-6; either TRBD1 or TRBD2 may supply D (5 bases each). Germline values: CDR1 LNHDA, CDR2 SQIVND (reference sequence). Trimming took off 7 bases at V and 2 bases at J, with 12 bases between the two ends. CDR3 length: 15 residues. The CDR3 is CASTMWGTGANVLTF. In nucleotides, the CDR3 is TGTGCCAGTACCATGTGGGGGACTGGGGCCAACGTCCTGACTTTC.

CDR3 in DNA: TGTGCCAGCAGCTTAGCAGTCTACAATGAGCAGTTCTTC. This sequence encodes CASSLAVYNEQFF. V is TRBV7-9 and J is TRBJ2-1; D not certain. The ends were cut back, 0 bases at V and 3 bases at J, with 3 bases in the middle. The germline V gene has CDR1 SEHNR and CDR2 FQNEAQ (reference sequence). This CDR3 has 13 residues.

J is TRBJ2-3 and V is TRBV30, with D uncertain. Germline V CDR1 and CDR2: GTSNPN, SVGIG (reference sequence). The germline V and J ends were trimmed by 0 bases and 4 bases, with 14 bases remaining between them. CDR3 length: 15 amino acids. The CDR3 loop reads CAWSVHRTRPDTQYF. CDR3 nucleotides: TGTGCCTGGAGTGTCCATCGGACCCGGCCAGATACGCAGTATTTT.

This chain uses TRBV7-2 with TRBJ2-5, with D possibly matching TRBD1 (7 bases). This CDR3 is 15 amino acids long. V was cut by 2 bases and J by 5 bases, with 15 bases left in between. The germline V gene encodes CDR1 SGHTA and CDR2 FQGNSA. CDR3 nucleotide sequence: TGTGCCAGCAGCTTAATGGCGGCAGGGGGGGAGACCCAGTACTTC. Protein product: CASSLMAAGGETQYF.

This clone was seen a few times. This chain connects TRBV30 to TRBJ1-3; no definite D call. Germline CDR1 GTSNPN, CDR2 SVGIG (reference sequence). V was cut by 3 bases and J by 2 bases, with 14 bases left in between. The CDR3 has 15 amino acids. The CDR3 nucleotides are TGTGCCTGGAGCCCCCTAGGAGGGACTGGAAACACCATATATTTT. Protein sequence: CAWSPLGGTGNTIYF. Complete variable domain (other parts from reference TRBV30 and TRBJ1-3): SQTIHQWPATLVQPVGSPLSLECTVEGTSNPNLYWYRQAAGRGLQLLFYSVGIGQISSEVPQNLSASRPQDRQFILSSKKLLLSDSGFYLCAWSPLGGTGNTIYFGEGSWLTVV.

This sequence joins TRBV7-8 and TRBJ2-1, with D unclear. The length of the CDR3 is 15 residues. The V end lost 2 bases, the J end lost 5 bases, and 13 bases lay between the germline ends. Germline V lookup: CDR1 SGHVS, CDR2 FQNEAQ. CDR3 DNA sequence: TGTGCCAGCAGCTTACTCGTGGGTCAGAACAATGAGCAGTTCTTC. It yields the protein CASSLLVGQNNEQFF.

V and J are TRBV5-4 and TRBJ1-1; D unresolved. The germline CDR1 and CDR2 sequences are SGHNT and YYREEE (reference sequence). Trimming removed 4 bases from V and 3 bases from J, with 13 bases in between. This CDR3 has 14 residues. CDR3 bases: TGTGCCAGCAGCCTGGAAAGCCCAGACACTGAAGCTTTCTTT. Its translation is CASSLESPDTEAFF.

The rearrangement uses TRBV5-4 and TRBJ2-7; 7 bases are shared with TRBD1. Germline V gene lookup returns CDR1 SGHNT and CDR2 YYREEE (reference sequence). After removal of 1 base from V and 2 bases from J, the junction contained 6 bases not matched to a gene. This CDR3 region has 15 residues. CDR3 sequence: CASSLTGALTYEQYF. CDR3 in DNA: TGTGCCAGCAGCTTGACAGGGGCCCTTACCTACGAGCAGTACTTC.

The chain carries TRBV7-2 and TRBJ1-5; D is possibly TRBD1 (6 bases). Deletions cut 7 bases from V and 4 bases from J, with 14 bases between. The CDR3 spans 14 residues. Germline CDR1 SGHTA, CDR2 FQGNSA. CDR3 residues: CASTVDRQNQPQHF. CDR3 DNA: TGTGCCAGCACCGTCGACAGGCAAAATCAGCCCCAGCATTTT.